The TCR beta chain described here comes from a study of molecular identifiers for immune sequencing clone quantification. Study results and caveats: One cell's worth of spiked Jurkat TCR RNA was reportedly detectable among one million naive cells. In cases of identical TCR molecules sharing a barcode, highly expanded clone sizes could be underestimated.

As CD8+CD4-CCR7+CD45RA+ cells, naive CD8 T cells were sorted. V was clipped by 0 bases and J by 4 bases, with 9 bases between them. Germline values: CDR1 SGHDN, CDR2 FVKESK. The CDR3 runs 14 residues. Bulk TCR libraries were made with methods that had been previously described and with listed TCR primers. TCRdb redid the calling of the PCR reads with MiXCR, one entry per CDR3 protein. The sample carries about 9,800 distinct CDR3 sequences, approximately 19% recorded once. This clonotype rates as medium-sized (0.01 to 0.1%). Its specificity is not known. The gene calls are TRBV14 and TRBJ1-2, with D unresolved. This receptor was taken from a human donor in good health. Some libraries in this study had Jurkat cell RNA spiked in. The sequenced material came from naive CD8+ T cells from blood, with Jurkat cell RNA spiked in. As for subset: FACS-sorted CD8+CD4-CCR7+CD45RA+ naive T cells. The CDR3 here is CASSQENTGYGYTF. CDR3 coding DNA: TGTGCCAGCAGCCAAGAGAACACTGGCTATGGCTACACCTTC.